This T cell receptor (beta chain) was captured in a study of blood T cell repertoires in COVID-19. Study details: Specimens from acute and convalescent COVID-19 originated in the United States, Italy and Spain. The cDNA or gDNA used as material had been derived from T cells, B-cell-depleted T cells, or PBMCs.

Per the study methods: Reference gene primer amplification in the assay estimated nucleated cell counts. Sequencing used immunoSEQ multiplex PCR; TCRdb keeps in-frame clones, though not all of them. From that table come the V and J calls and clone size; the DNA was used to work out D and trimming. The sample lists roughly 63,000 clones; 65% to 75% were seen once. The CDR3 covers 15 residues. J lost 1 base, V lost 6 bases, and 6 bases had no gene match. Germline V gene data show CDR1 as MNHEY and CDR2 as SVGAGI. Sequencing was performed on peripheral blood. The chain combines TRBV6-5 with TRBJ1-5; 7 positions match TRBD1. The sequence was obtained from a woman older than 75 with acute or convalescent COVID-19. The CDR3 nucleotides read TGTGCCAGCAGAACCACAGGGGACAGCAATCAGCCCCAGCATTTT. Protein sequence: CASRTTGDSNQPQHF.